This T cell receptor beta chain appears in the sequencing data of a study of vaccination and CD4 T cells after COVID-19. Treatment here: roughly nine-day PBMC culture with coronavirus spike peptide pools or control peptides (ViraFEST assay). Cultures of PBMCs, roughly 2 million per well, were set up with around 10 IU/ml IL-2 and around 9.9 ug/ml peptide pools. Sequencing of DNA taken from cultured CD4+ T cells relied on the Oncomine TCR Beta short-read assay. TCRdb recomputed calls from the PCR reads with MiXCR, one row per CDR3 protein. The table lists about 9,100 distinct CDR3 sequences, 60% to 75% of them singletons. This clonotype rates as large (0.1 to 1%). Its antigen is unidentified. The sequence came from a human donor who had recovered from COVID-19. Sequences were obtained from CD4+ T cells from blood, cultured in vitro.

As DNA, the CDR3 is TGTGCCAGCAGCTCAGACCGGGCTGGAAGATCACCCCTCCACTTT. Translated, it gives CASSSDRAGRSPLHF. V usage is TRBV11-1 and J usage is TRBJ1-6; D not certain. The CDR3 length is 15 residues. Germline CDR1 reads SGHAT; CDR2 reads FQDESV (reference sequence). V lost 4 bases, J lost 10 bases, and 17 bases lay in between.